This T cell receptor beta chain was obtained from a study of blood T cell repertoires in COVID-19 (dated by TCRdb to the early 2020s). Regarding the complete study: The collaborator samples originated in the United States, Italy and Spain and spanned the acute and convalescent phases of COVID-19. The prospective study material was composed of cDNA or gDNA derived from T cells, B-cell-depleted T cells, or PBMCs. Deeply sampled blood TCRbeta repertoires from subjects exposed to, actively infected with, or recovered from COVID-19 were included in the dataset. The repertoires were made available in a free public database intended to serve as a resource for research on the immune response to SARS-CoV-2. Samples came from the ongoing ImmuneRACE study (first 160 participants) plus 1,254 subjects from 6 global collaborators. Sample metadata almost always included a de-identified subject ID, COVID-19 status, age in years and sex. Where available, HLA class I and class II types were taken from metadata supplied by the sample provider and were not determined by assay-based typing.

Each collaborating institution followed its own protocols to collect whole blood in K2EDTA tubes. Collaborator samples were shipped for TCRbeta analysis as frozen whole blood, isolated PBMCs, or DNA extracted from either sample type. Results the study describes overall, beyond this receptor: The quantity of clinical and demographic metadata differed by source and by participant and was supplied without curation.

According to the germline V gene, CDR1 reads MGHRA and CDR2 reads YSYEKL. V loses 6 bases at its end and J loses 2 bases; junction bases beyond the gene matches: 6. Its CDR3 holds 16 amino acids, cysteine through phenylalanine. CDR3 DNA is the only sequence kept; it has 48 bases, read in frame from the first base. The immunoSEQ Assay, a bias-controlled multiplex PCR, was used to amplify TCRbeta CDR3 regions from genomic DNA. The paper's data handling went like this. The number of nucleated cells in each sample was estimated by amplification of reference gene primers within the assay. Sequence reads were collapsed and filtered to measure the absolute abundance of every unique TCRbeta CDR3 rearrangement. For each sample, productive Simpson clonality was calculated by taking the square root of Simpson's diversity index across productive rearrangements. This is the immuneACCESS table as TCRdb keeps it, with only in-frame sequences that have V and J called. A part of the clones is gone; compared with another copy, unresolved V genes explain less than half, and the rest is unexplained. V, J and clone size are taken as reported in that table, and D and trimming were inferred from the DNA itself. The sample table holds more than 200,000 clones, of which approximately 80% were seen once. Around 4% of the sample belongs to the ten largest clones.

A remark on this clone: Its antigen is still unknown. Per-nucleotide qualities are absent, and no much larger clonotype sits a single base away.

The clonotype was recovered from a man in his fifties or sixties with acute or convalescent COVID-19. The receptor chain draws on TRBV4-1 and TRBJ2-1, and 11 junction bases match TRBD2. What was sequenced was peripheral blood. The base sequence is TGCGCCAGCAGTCCCACTAGCGGGAGACCCTACAATGAGCAGTTCTTC. Its product reads: CASSPTSGRPYNEQFF.